One and the same sample provided the 30 T cell receptor beta chains below, sequenced in a study of T cell changes during pregnancy in multiple sclerosis. The data were produced by immunoSEQ multiplex PCR, yet TCRdb's version contains in-frame clones alone and is incomplete. The table lists approximately 49,000 clones, 92% of them singletons. The sample here was peripheral blood, taken after pregnancy. All receptors derive from a female donor with multiple sclerosis, enrolled in a pregnancy study.

This clone was seen just once. The genes are TRBV29-1 and TRBJ2-1, with TRBD2 matching 7 bases. The CDR3 extends over 11 amino acids. CDR1 and CDR2 from the germline V gene are SQVTM and ANQGSEA. The CDR3 DNA sequence: TGCAGTGCCGGGGGGTACAATGAGCAGTTCTTC. Its translation is CSAGGYNEQFF.

This chain connects TRBV4-1 to TRBJ1-2; weak D call: TRBD1 (5 bases). Germline V gene sequence: CDR1 MGHRA, CDR2 YSYEKL. CDR3 length: 15 residues. V was pared by 1 base and J by 0 bases, with 9 bases between. CDR3 loop: CASSQVGGANYGYTF. The CDR3 region has the DNA TGCGCCAGCAGCCAAGTGGGGGGAGCTAACTATGGCTACACCTTC.

By frequency in the sample, this clone is medium-sized. J is TRBJ2-2 and V is TRBV4-2; 11 bases are shared with TRBD2. V dropped 0 bases and J dropped 12; count of bases not matched to a gene: 12. This CDR3 has 17 amino acids. Per germline, CDR1 LGHNA and CDR2 YNFKEQ. The CDR3 is CASSQDPLAGGPPQLFF. DNA for the CDR3: TGTGCCAGCAGCCAAGATCCCCTAGCGGGGGGACCTCCTCAGCTGTTTTTT.

J is TRBJ1-2 and V is TRBV7-8; D remains unclear. Germline V lookup: CDR1 SGHVS, CDR2 FQNEAQ. Trimming took 1 base from V and 3 from J, leaving 6 bases between them. The CDR3 runs 13 residues. This CDR3 reads CASSLDVDYGYTF. In nucleotides, the CDR3 is TGTGCCAGCAGCTTAGATGTAGACTATGGCTACACCTTC.

The J gene is TRBJ1-1, the V gene TRBV30; 9 bases line up with TRBD1. Germline V CDR1 and CDR2: GTSNPN, SVGIG (reference sequence). This CDR3 region has 16 residues. With V trimmed by 1 base and J by 5 bases, 11 bases remained unmatched. The CDR3, as DNA: TGTGCCTGGAGTGGGGTGGGACAGGGTATTTCAACTGAAGCTTTCTTT. Its protein product is CAWSGVGQGISTEAFF.

The rearrangement links TRBV4-2 to TRBJ2-7; possibly TRBD1 for D (6 bases). CDR3 size: 16 residues. Trimming removed 3 bases at V and 0 bases at J, with 15 bases between. Germline assignment: CDR1 LGHNA and CDR2 YNFKEQ. The CDR3 region is CASSQGPTGPSYEQYF. CDR3 in DNA: TGTGCCAGCAGCCAGGGCCCGACAGGTCCCTCCTACGAGCAGTACTTC.

The rearrangement joins TRBV6-6 to TRBJ1-1; no clear D gene. The CDR3 has 14 amino acids. V gave up 6 bases and J gave up 1 base, with 12 bases separating them. From germline, CDR1 is MNHNY and CDR2 SVGAGI (reference sequence). The CDR3 DNA sequence: TGTGCCAGCAGCTACGCCGAGGGGAACACTGAAGCTTTCTTT. Its translation is CASSYAEGNTEAFF.

This rearrangement joins TRBV9 to TRBJ2-7, with TRBD2 matching 7 bases. Germline V gives CDR1 SGDLS, CDR2 YYNGEE. The V segment lost 4 bases and the J segment 2 bases; nucleotides outside the gene matches: 6. The CDR3 loop spans 14 amino acids. This chain's CDR3 is CASSRSGAPYEQYF. In nucleotides, the CDR3 is TGTGCCAGCAGCCGAAGCGGGGCCCCCTACGAGCAGTACTTC.

This chain connects TRBV6-1 to TRBJ1-2; unclear D gene. Looked up from germline, CDR1 is MNHNS and CDR2 is SASEGT. Trimming cost V 6 bases and J 4 bases, with 9 bases left between them. The CDR3 sequence is 12 residues long. Here the CDR3 reads CASSRGGYGYTF. The CDR3 DNA follows: TGTGCCAGCAGCCGAGGAGGCTATGGCTACACCTTC.

The count of this clone is one. J is TRBJ2-7 and V is TRBV19; the match to TRBD2 covers 7 bases. Germline V gives CDR1 LNHDA, CDR2 SQIVND (reference sequence). The J segment lost 5 bases and the V segment lost 3 bases, leaving 7 bases of the junction unmatched. The CDR3 is 14 residues long. The CDR3 region has the DNA TGTGCCAGTAGTATCGGACTAGACTCTCACGAGCAGTACTTC. It translates to CASSIGLDSHEQYF. Complete variable domain (other parts from reference TRBV19 and TRBJ2-7): DGGITQSPKYLFRKEGQNVTLSCEQNLNHDAMYWYRQDPGQGLRLIYYSQIVNDFQKGDIAEGYSVSREKKESFPLTVTSAQKNPTAFYLCASSIGLDSHEQYFGPGTRLTVT.

CDR3 region: CSVEKGVQETQYF. The DNA for the CDR3 is TGCAGCGTTGAAAAGGGGGTACAAGAGACCCAGTACTTC. The rearrangement links TRBV29-1 to TRBJ2-5; weak D call: TRBD1 (6 bases). The V and J ends lost 2 bases and 2 bases respectively, with 9 bases between them. Germline CDR1 reads SQVTM; CDR2 reads ANQGSEA. CDR3 length: 13 residues.

The chain is built from TRBV19 and TRBJ1-5; D is uncertain. The V end was cut by 2 bases, the J end by 4 bases, with 6 bases between. The CDR3 runs to 13 residues. Germline V CDR1 and CDR2: LNHDA, SQIVND (reference sequence). The CDR3 reads CASSIRGNQPQHF. The DNA for the CDR3 is TGTGCCAGTAGTATAAGAGGGAATCAGCCCCAGCATTTT.

The genes are TRBV5-5 and TRBJ2-7, with D unresolved. CDR3 length: 12 residues. Trimming pared 0 bases from V and 2 bases from J, leaving 3 bases between. Germline V gives CDR1 SGHKS, CDR2 YYEKEE (reference sequence). CDR3 protein: CASSLEPYEQYF. CDR3 sequence (DNA): TGTGCCAGCAGCTTGGAGCCCTACGAGCAGTACTTC.

Worth noting for this clone: In the same sample, other DNA sequences code for this CDR3. The V and J genes are TRBV29-1 and TRBJ2-4; D call uncertain. V was shortened by 4 bases and J by 7 bases, with 5 bases between the two germline ends. Per germline, CDR1 SQVTM and CDR2 ANQGSEA. The CDR3 contains 10 residues. The DNA of the CDR3 is TGCAGCGTTGTCGAGAACATTCAGTACTTC. Translating gives CSVVENIQYF.

The chain is built from TRBV6-4 and TRBJ1-1; D unclear. This CDR3 comprises 13 residues. Trimming left V 2 bases short and J 1 base short, with 5 bases between. Germline lookup yields CDR1 MRHNA and CDR2 SNTAGT. DNA for the CDR3: TGTGCCAGCAGTGACACAGAGAACACTGAAGCTTTCTTT. Translating it yields CASSDTENTEAFF.

The genes are TRBV7-3 and TRBJ2-5; D unresolved. Germline V lookup: CDR1 SGHTA, CDR2 FQGTGA. Trimming stripped 2 bases from V and 5 bases from J, with 9 bases between. This CDR3 spans 13 amino acids. CDR3 amino acids: CASSLRVYETQYF. Here the CDR3 DNA reads TGTGCCAGCAGCTTACGGGTGTACGAGACCCAGTACTTC.

The rearrangement uses TRBV27 and TRBJ2-7, with TRBD2 matching over 11 bases. Germline CDR1 and CDR2: MNHEY and SMNVEV (reference sequence). There are 17 residues in the CDR3. With V trimmed by 3 bases and J by 4 bases, 11 bases remained unmatched. The CDR3 reads CASSFLASGGPGYEQYF. Here the CDR3 DNA reads TGTGCCAGCAGTTTCCTCGCTAGCGGGGGGCCCGGGTACGAGCAGTACTTC.

This clone was picked up one time. The genes are TRBV7-2 and TRBJ2-7; D unresolved. Trimming removed 4 bases from V and 2 bases from J, with 3 bases in between. CDR1 is SGHTA, CDR2 FQGNSA, per germline. This CDR3 comprises 11 residues. The CDR3 nucleotides are TGTGCCAGCAGCTCCACCTACGAGCAGTACTTC. Protein sequence: CASSSTYEQYF.

The chain has TRBV28 and TRBJ2-2; 10 bases align to TRBD2. Germline CDR1 reads MDHEN; CDR2 reads SYDVKM. The V and J ends lost 6 bases and 3 bases, in that order; junction bases with no gene match: 7. This CDR3 has 16 residues. CDR3 nucleotide sequence: TGTGCCAGCAGCCGACAGCGGGGGGGATACACCGGGGAGCTGTTTTTT. This sequence encodes CASSRQRGGYTGELFF.

This clone appeared a single time. The chain uses TRBV27 and TRBJ1-1; 10 positions match TRBD1. The V and J ends lost 2 bases and 1 base, in that order; junction bases with no gene match: 7. CDR1 MNHEY and CDR2 SMNVEV come from the germline V gene (reference sequence). The length of the CDR3 is 17 residues. As DNA, the CDR3 is TGTGCCAGCAGTTTAGCTAGACAGGGGGCCTGGAACACTGAAGCTTTCTTT. This encodes CASSLARQGAWNTEAFF.

V usage is TRBV11-1 and J usage is TRBJ2-1; a possible D gene is TRBD2 (7 bases). The germline V and J ends were trimmed by 0 bases and 6 bases, with 9 bases remaining between them. CDR1 is SGHAT, CDR2 FQDESV, per germline (reference sequence). The CDR3 covers 14 residues. The CDR3 region is CASSLAGGPNEQFF. In DNA, the CDR3 is TGTGCCAGCAGCTTAGCGGGGGGGCCCAATGAGCAGTTCTTC.

The chain couples TRBV9 to TRBJ2-5, with TRBD1 matching 10 bases. Per germline, CDR1 SGDLS and CDR2 YYNGEE. V dropped 3 bases and J dropped 2; count of bases not matched to a gene: 10. The CDR3 loop spans 17 amino acids. The CDR3: CASSAQSGTGEQETQYF. The CDR3 bases are TGTGCCAGCAGCGCGCAGTCCGGGACAGGGGAACAAGAGACCCAGTACTTC.

This clone was counted a single time. The chain links TRBV4-3 to TRBJ2-1; D unclear. Per germline, CDR1 LGHNA and CDR2 YSLEER. V lost 1 base and J 4 bases, leaving 8 bases between the germline ends. CDR3 length: 14 residues. CDR3 protein: CASSQVRFYNEQFF. CDR3 sequence (DNA): TGCGCCAGCAGCCAAGTCAGGTTTTACAATGAGCAGTTCTTC.

The chain is built from TRBV6-5 and TRBJ1-2; D remains ambiguous. Germline CDR1 MNHEY, CDR2 SVGAGI. The CDR3 length is 12 residues. The germline V and J ends were trimmed by 6 bases and 7 bases, with 12 bases remaining between them. CDR3 bases: TGTGCCAGCAGGGGAGGTATAGGTGGCTACACCTTC. This sequence encodes CASRGGIGGYTF.

V gene TRBV19 combines with J gene TRBJ1-1; the match to TRBD1 covers 9 bases. V lost 5 bases and J lost 5; bases outside the gene matches: 15. The germline V gene encodes CDR1 LNHDA and CDR2 SQIVND (reference sequence). This CDR3 contains 17 residues. CDR3 bases: TGTGCCAGTAGTGCCCCCACCGGGACAGGGCTGACAACTGAAGCTTTCTTT. Encoded protein: CASSAPTGTGLTTEAFF.

The V gene is TRBV25-1, the J gene TRBJ1-1; D unresolved. V lost 1 base to trimming and J lost 6 bases, with 18 bases between them. Germline V gene lookup returns CDR1 MGHDK and CDR2 SYGVNS. This CDR3 spans 16 amino acids. The CDR3 nucleotides read TGTGCCAGCAGTGAATCACGATGGCTTTCCGCCCCTGAAGCTTTCTTT. The encoded protein is CASSESRWLSAPEAFF.

This chain uses TRBV15 with TRBJ2-7; TRBD1 might be the D (6 bases). The length of the CDR3 is 16 residues. Germline-derived CDR1 and CDR2 are LNHNV and YYDKDF (reference sequence). V was clipped by 3 bases and J by 1 base, with 16 bases between them. DNA of the CDR3: TGTGCCACCAGCAGCCTGGGACACTCGAATTCCTACGAGCAGTACTTC. Its translation: CATSSLGHSNSYEQYF.

This clone showed up just once. The V call is TRBV19, the J call TRBJ1-2; 8 nucleotides agree with TRBD1. This CDR3 is built from 13 residues. CDR1 LNHDA and CDR2 SQIVND come from the germline V gene (reference sequence). Germline trimming cut 8 bases from V and 6 bases from J; bases unmatched to any gene: 8. CDR3 nucleotide sequence: TGTGCCAGTCGGTCGACAGGGGAGGATGGCTACACCTTC. This encodes CASRSTGEDGYTF.

The genes are TRBV15 and TRBJ1-5; TRBD1 matches at 7 bases. The germline V gene encodes CDR1 LNHNV and CDR2 YYDKDF (reference sequence). The V and J ends lost 6 bases and 5 bases, in that order; junction bases with no gene match: 4. The CDR3 is 13 residues long. The chain's CDR3 is CATRTGLHQPQHF. CDR3 sequence (DNA): TGTGCCACCAGGACAGGGCTACATCAGCCCCAGCATTTT.

In DNA form, the CDR3 reads TGCAGCGTCCTCCTACCAACCGACTCCTACGAGCAGTACTTC. This encodes CSVLLPTDSYEQYF. This chain joins TRBV29-1 and TRBJ2-7; D gene uncertain. There are 14 residues in the CDR3. Germline V lookup: CDR1 SQVTM, CDR2 ANQGSEA. The V and J ends lost 6 bases and 0 bases respectively, with 15 bases between them.